This T cell receptor (beta chain) was sequenced during a study of cytomegalovirus exposure and HLA in healthy donors. Notes on the study in general: Most CMV-associated TCR beta chains were later found to appear HLA-restricted.

The germline V gene has CDR1 KGHSH and CDR2 LQKENI. V gave up 4 bases and J gave up 6 bases, with 18 bases separating them. This CDR3 is built from 15 residues. As for this clone: Its antigen is not identified.

PCR primers comprised 60 Vbeta and 13 Jbeta primers. Generated by immunoSEQ multiplex PCR, the TCRdb table keeps only in-frame clones and is missing some. The sample lists about 140,000 clones, about 78% occurring once. Sequenced material: PBMCs. The clonotype comes from a man younger than 35 in good health and CMV-seronegative. This rearrangement joins TRBV18 to TRBJ2-5; TRBD1 might be the D (6 bases). The CDR3 spells CASSLRDNPAKTQYF. Written as DNA, the CDR3 is TGTGCCAGCTCACTTAGGGACAACCCTGCTAAGACCCAGTACTTC.